The next 5 T cell receptor beta chains were all read from a single sample in a study of T cell responses to AZD1222 COVID-19 vaccine. Generated by immunoSEQ multiplex PCR, the TCRdb table keeps only in-frame clones and is missing some. Of about 97,000 clones in the sample, less than 90% were seen once. The sample here was peripheral blood, taken on day 0 of AZD1222 vaccination. These receptor sequences come from an adult in good health.

This clone was counted once. The rearrangement uses TRBV5-1 and TRBJ1-4; D gene unclear. V was trimmed by 0 bases and J by 0 bases, leaving 9 bases between them. Germline assignment: CDR1 SGHRS and CDR2 YFSETQ. This CDR3 is built from 16 residues. CDR3 bases: TGCGCCAGCAGCTTGGGACCGGCAGCAACTAATGAAAAACTGTTTTTT. Translated: CASSLGPAATNEKLFF. The variable domain in full, completed from reference TRBV5-1 and TRBJ1-4, reads KAGVTQTPRYLIKTRGQQVTLSCSPISGHRSVSWYQQTPGQGLQFLFEYFSETQRNKGNFPGRFSGRQFSNSRSEMNVSTLELGDSALYLCASSLGPAATNEKLFFGSGTQLSVL.

This chain connects TRBV12-3 or TRBV12-4 to TRBJ2-7, with D perhaps TRBD1 or TRBD2 (5 bases each). This CDR3 contains 11 residues. Trimming removed 4 bases at V and 7 bases at J, with 8 bases between. The DNA of the CDR3 is TGTGCCAGCAGTTGGGGCGGGGAGCAGTACTTC. Its translation is CASSWGGEQYF.

This chain connects TRBV18 to TRBJ2-7; 13 nucleotides match TRBD2. The CDR3 has 18 amino acids. Germline CDR1 KGHSH, CDR2 LQKENI. Trimming took 2 bases from V and 0 from J; bases not matched to a gene: 7. The CDR3 loop reads CASSPWTSGSYGSYEQYF. Here the CDR3 DNA reads TGTGCCAGCTCACCATGGACTAGCGGGAGTTATGGCTCCTACGAGCAGTACTTC. The full variable domain, its missing parts supplied by reference TRBV18 and TRBJ2-7, is NAGVMQNPRHLVRRRGQEARLRCSPMKGHSHVYWYRQLPEEGLKFMVYLQKENIIDESGMPKERFSAEFPKEGPSILRIQQVVRGDSAAYFCASSPWTSGSYGSYEQYFGPGTRLTVT.

The chain carries TRBV7-9 and TRBJ1-3; tentatively, D is TRBD1 (5 bases). Trimming left V 5 bases short and J 3 bases short, with 11 bases between. Germline V gene lookup returns CDR1 SEHNR and CDR2 FQNEAQ (reference sequence). This CDR3 is built from 14 residues. The CDR3 sequence: CASSLVGGGNTIYF. In DNA form, the CDR3 reads TGTGCCAGCAGCCTTGTCGGGGGTGGAAACACCATATATTTT.

This clone is classed as medium-sized. J is TRBJ2-1 and V is TRBV5-1, with D tentatively TRBD1 (7 bases). Trimming shortened V by 0 bases and J by 7 bases, and 20 bases separated the two germline ends. Germline V gives CDR1 SGHRS, CDR2 YFSETQ. CDR3 length equals 17 residues. Written as DNA, the CDR3 is TGCGCCAGCAGCTTGGTCTTTCCTGGGACAGCGGGTAATGAGCAGTTCTTC. It codes for CASSLVFPGTAGNEQFF.